The 32 T cell receptor beta chains given below trace back to one sample, sequenced in a study of cytotoxic CD8 clonotypes in ibrutinib-treated CLL. Only in-frame clones appear in the TCRdb table, and some are missing; sequencing was by immunoSEQ multiplex PCR. The sample has 250,000 to 350,000 clones, about 72% seen once; the top ten hold around 6%. This specimen was PBMCs, taken at disease progression, from a patient treated with ibrutinib. The receptors were sampled from a human donor with chronic lymphocytic leukemia.

The chain recombines TRBV6-6 with TRBJ2-3, with D perhaps TRBD1 or TRBD2 (6 bases each). Looked up from germline, CDR1 is MNHNY and CDR2 is SVGAGI (reference sequence). The CDR3 contains 16 residues. Trimming removed 5 bases from V and 1 base from J, with 16 bases in between. CDR3 DNA sequence: TGTGCCAGCAGTAACCACAGGGAGGAAGGCACAGATACGCAGTATTTT. It specifies CASSNHREEGTDTQYF.

The chain uses TRBV14 and TRBJ1-3; no clear D. Germline loops: CDR1 SGHDN, CDR2 FVKESK. Trimming pared 4 bases from V and 9 bases from J, leaving 13 bases between. The CDR3 consists of 13 residues. In DNA, the CDR3 is TGTGCCAGCAGCCCCCGCGTAGGAGGCACCATATATTTT. Its protein is CASSPRVGGTIYF.

This chain connects TRBV6-5 to TRBJ1-1; D remains ambiguous. Trimming took off 3 bases at V and 11 bases at J, with 10 bases between the two ends. The CDR3 spans 11 residues. Germline lookup yields CDR1 MNHEY and CDR2 SVGAGI. The CDR3 coding sequence is TGTGCCAGCAGTTATCAGGACGCGGCTTTCTTT. This encodes CASSYQDAAFF.

This chain connects TRBV10-3 to TRBJ2-3; D possibly corresponds to TRBD2 (6 bases). Trimming took 4 bases from V and 2 from J, leaving 10 bases between them. The V gene's germline CDR1 is ENHRY and CDR2 SYGVKD. CDR3 length: 14 amino acids. CDR3: CAISGTIFTDTQYF. The CDR3 bases are TGTGCCATCAGTGGGACTATCTTCACAGATACGCAGTATTTT.

The chain uses TRBV9 and TRBJ1-5; D is unclear. The CDR3 is 16 residues long. Germline-derived CDR1 and CDR2 are SGDLS and YYNGEE. V lost 6 bases and J 0 bases, leaving 16 bases between the germline ends. CDR3 DNA sequence: TGTGCCAGCAAGTTCCGGGCCTATCATAGCAATCAGCCCCAGCATTTT. This codes for CASKFRAYHSNQPQHF.

The rearrangement links TRBV2 to TRBJ2-7, with D unresolved. CDR3 length: 12 residues. Germline CDR1 and CDR2: SNHLY and FYNNEI. V lost 6 bases, J lost 7 bases, and 13 bases lay in between. CDR3 sequence (DNA): TGTGCCAGCAGCAGCGAAGGGTGGGAGCAGTACTTC. It is translated as CASSSEGWEQYF.

CDR3 sequence (DNA): TGCGCCAGCAGCTCCGACCTAGCGGGGTTTAACACCGGGGAGCTGTTTTTT. Encoded protein: CASSSDLAGFNTGELFF. J is TRBJ2-2 and V is TRBV5-1; TRBD2 agrees at 9 bases. The J segment lost 2 bases and the V segment lost 3 bases, leaving 8 bases of the junction unmatched. From germline, CDR1 is SGHRS and CDR2 YFSETQ. The CDR3 is 17 residues long.

The chain has TRBV4-1 and TRBJ2-7; D not certain. The CDR3 consists of 17 residues. Germline values: CDR1 MGHRA, CDR2 YSYEKL. Trimming cost V 0 bases and J 0 bases, with 15 bases left between them. The chain's CDR3 is CASSQEGKAASSYEQYF. The CDR3 DNA reads as TGCGCCAGCAGCCAAGAAGGAAAGGCGGCAAGCTCCTACGAGCAGTACTTC.

The rearrangement uses TRBV28 and TRBJ2-7; D remains ambiguous. Germline-derived CDR1 and CDR2 are MDHEN and SYDVKM. This CDR3 contains 15 residues. Trimming took off 5 bases at V and 6 bases at J, with 20 bases between the two ends. CDR3 sequence (DNA): TGTGCCAGCAGTAGGGAAGGGAAGGTCGCTGGCGAGCAGTACTTC. Its translation: CASSREGKVAGEQYF.

V usage is TRBV10-3 and J usage is TRBJ2-7; 8 bases fit TRBD1. The CDR3 is made up of 13 amino acids. Germline values: CDR1 ENHRY, CDR2 SYGVKD. V was pared by 4 bases and J by 5 bases, with 4 bases of the junction left unmatched. The CDR3 DNA sequence: TGTGCCATCAGTGGACAGGGGAACGACGAGCAGTACTTC. Its protein product is CAISGQGNDEQYF.

This chain connects TRBV5-1 to TRBJ1-2, with D unresolved. Trimming left V 2 bases short and J 4 bases short, with 12 bases between. This CDR3 is 14 amino acids long. Germline V gives CDR1 SGHRS, CDR2 YFSETQ. The CDR3 here is CASSFLTAAYGYTF. The CDR3 coding sequence is TGCGCCAGCAGCTTTTTAACTGCCGCCTATGGCTACACCTTC.

This sequence joins TRBV5-8 and TRBJ1-1, with unresolved D. This CDR3 is built from 14 residues. In germline, CDR1 is SGHTS, CDR2 YDEGEE. V was clipped by 0 bases and J by 6 bases, with 12 bases between them. The CDR3 reads CASSLGGITAEAFF. In DNA, the CDR3 is TGTGCCAGCAGCTTGGGAGGTATCACCGCTGAAGCTTTCTTT.

V and J are TRBV7-6 and TRBJ2-3; D gene ambiguous. The CDR3 has 12 amino acids. V was trimmed by 1 base and J by 4 bases, leaving 3 bases between them. CDR1 SGHVS and CDR2 FNYEAQ come from the germline V gene. Written as DNA, the CDR3 is TGTGCCAGCAGCTTAGGGGCAGATACGCAGTATTTT. This encodes CASSLGADTQYF.

This clone has just a few counts. This sequence joins TRBV6-1 and TRBJ2-2, with TRBD1 matching 7 bases. The J segment lost 2 bases and the V segment lost 11 bases, leaving 8 bases of the junction unmatched. The CDR3 consists of 14 residues. Germline assignment: CDR1 MNHNS and CDR2 SASEGT. The CDR3 bases are TGTGCCGAACGACAGGGTGTCAACACCGGGGAGCTGTTTTTT. Its protein is CAERQGVNTGELFF.

The rearrangement joins TRBV28 to TRBJ1-1; maybe TRBD1 (5 bases). The CDR3 totals 15 residues. The ends were cut back, 4 bases at V and 7 bases at J, with 19 bases in the middle. Germline V gene data show CDR1 as MDHEN and CDR2 as SYDVKM. In nucleotides, the CDR3 is TGTGCCAGCAGTTGGCCGGGGCAGGGTGGCGTTGAAGCTTTCTTT. Amino acid sequence: CASSWPGQGGVEAFF.

As for this clone: This same CDR3 is encoded by further DNA sequences in the sample. The CDR3 region has the DNA TGTGCCAGCAGCTTGGGACTAGCGGGAGTCGGGGAGACCCAGTACTTC. As protein: CASSLGLAGVGETQYF. The chain carries TRBV5-4 and TRBJ2-5; 12 bases line up with TRBD2. The V and J ends lost 0 bases and 5 bases, in that order; junction bases with no gene match: 5. Germline V gene lookup returns CDR1 SGHNT and CDR2 YYREEE (reference sequence). CDR3 length: 16 residues.

The chain combines TRBV19 with TRBJ1-6; 9 nucleotides agree with TRBD1. Germline V CDR1 and CDR2: LNHDA, SQIVND (reference sequence). V was clipped by 6 bases and J by 9 bases; unmatched bases: 18. The CDR3 runs 18 residues. This chain's CDR3 is CASSPSRIGTGMSSPLHF. Written as DNA, the CDR3 is TGTGCCAGTAGCCCCAGCCGTATAGGGACAGGGATGAGTTCACCCCTCCACTTT.

The V and J genes are TRBV25-1 and TRBJ2-2, with D tentatively TRBD2 (6 bases). This CDR3 contains 14 residues. Germline CDR1 is MGHDK and CDR2 is SYGVNS. Trimming cost V 8 bases and J 8 bases, with 18 bases left between them. The CDR3 DNA sequence: TGTGCCAGCGGGGTAGCGGCACGGGGTGGGGAGCTGTTTTTT. Encoded protein: CASGVAARGGELFF.

The chain joins TRBV10-3 to TRBJ2-3; D assignment may be TRBD1 or TRBD2 (5 bases each). V was trimmed by 0 bases and J by 0 bases, leaving 10 bases between them. The CDR3 runs 16 residues. Germline V gene sequence: CDR1 ENHRY, CDR2 SYGVKD. CDR3 sequence reads: CAISESPGPSTDTQYF. Here the CDR3 DNA reads TGTGCCATCAGTGAGTCTCCGGGGCCTAGCACAGATACGCAGTATTTT.

This clone appeared a single time. The rearrangement joins TRBV4-1 to TRBJ2-7, with D maybe TRBD1 (6 bases). The CDR3 is made up of 15 amino acids. Germline CDR1 reads MGHRA; CDR2 reads YSYEKL. V was trimmed by 0 bases and J by 1 base, leaving 10 bases between them. The CDR3 DNA follows: TGCGCCAGCAGCCAAGACAGGGGTCTATCCTACGAGCAGTACTTC. Translated, it gives CASSQDRGLSYEQYF.

V and J are TRBV11-1 and TRBJ1-1; D perhaps matches TRBD1 (6 bases). V lost 5 bases, J lost 4 bases, and 20 bases lay in between. Germline lookup yields CDR1 SGHAT and CDR2 FQDESV (reference sequence). There are 16 residues in the CDR3. The CDR3 DNA reads as TGTGCCAGCAGCAAAGGGTCTACAGGGTGGAGCACTGAAGCTTTCTTT. As protein: CASSKGSTGWSTEAFF.

This chain links TRBV10-3 with TRBJ2-7, with 8 nucleotides matching TRBD2. The CDR3 is 14 residues long. With V trimmed by 0 bases and J by 6 bases, 4 bases remained unmatched. Germline CDR1 ENHRY, CDR2 SYGVKD. CDR3 nucleotides: TGTGCCATCAGTGAGTCGGGGACTAGTGGCGAGCAGTACTTC. Translating it yields CAISESGTSGEQYF.

The chain couples TRBV5-4 to TRBJ2-7, with 9 bases lining up with TRBD2. Looked up from germline, CDR1 is SGHNT and CDR2 is YYREEE (reference sequence). The trim removed 0 bases at V and 2 bases at J, leaving 3 bases unmatched. This CDR3 is built from 15 residues. CDR3 in DNA: TGTGCCAGCAGCTTGGGCGGCGGGGGGGCCTACGAGCAGTACTTC. It codes for CASSLGGGGAYEQYF.

CDR3 DNA sequence: TGTGCCAGCAGTTTACCGCGTCGGGAGACCCAGTACTTC. It translates to CASSLPRRETQYF. The rearrangement joins TRBV28 to TRBJ2-5, with D uncertain. This CDR3 is built from 13 residues. Between the trimmed V and J ends, which lost 2 bases and 5 bases, there was a span of 9 bases. Germline assignment: CDR1 MDHEN and CDR2 SYDVKM.

The chain carries TRBV7-2 and TRBJ2-7, with 9 bases fitting TRBD2. Germline V lookup: CDR1 SGHTA, CDR2 FQGNSA. The CDR3 sequence is 16 residues long. V dropped 3 bases and J dropped 0; count of bases not matched to a gene: 6. CDR3: CASSFSAGGHSYEQYF. The CDR3 nucleotides read TGTGCCAGCAGCTTTAGTGCGGGAGGGCACTCCTACGAGCAGTACTTC.

The rearrangement joins TRBV28 to TRBJ2-5; D is ambiguous. This CDR3 is built from 14 residues. V was cut by 1 base and J by 2 bases, with 8 bases left in between. From germline, CDR1 is MDHEN and CDR2 SYDVKM. CDR3 nucleotides: TGTGCCAGCAGTTTATCTCCGACTCAAGAGACCCAGTACTTC. The encoded protein is CASSLSPTQETQYF.

The chain couples TRBV5-4 to TRBJ2-7; the match to TRBD1 covers 12 bases. In germline, CDR1 is SGHNT, CDR2 YYREEE (reference sequence). With V trimmed by 4 bases and J by 7 bases, 12 bases remained unmatched. The CDR3 is 16 amino acids. DNA for the CDR3: TGTGCCAGCAGCGCCTCGAAGGGACAGGGGGCCTGGGAGCAGTACTTC. This gives the protein CASSASKGQGAWEQYF.

This chain connects TRBV19 to TRBJ2-7, with TRBD2 as a possible D gene (6 bases). The CDR3 is made up of 15 amino acids. The V end was cut by 6 bases, the J end by 2 bases, with 17 bases between. Looked up from germline, CDR1 is LNHDA and CDR2 is SQIVND (reference sequence). The CDR3 nucleotides are TGTGCCAGTAGCTCCAGCGGGTTCGCCCCCTACGAGCAGTACTTC. It translates to CASSSSGFAPYEQYF. Complete variable domain (other parts from reference TRBV19 and TRBJ2-7): DGGITQSPKYLFRKEGQNVTLSCEQNLNHDAMYWYRQDPGQGLRLIYYSQIVNDFQKGDIAEGYSVSREKKESFPLTVTSAQKNPTAFYLCASSSSGFAPYEQYFGPGTRLTVT.

The genes are TRBV5-1 and TRBJ2-3, with 7 bases lining up with TRBD2. The V gene end was trimmed by 2 bases and the J gene end by 2 bases; junction bases not matched to a gene: 8. The germline V gene encodes CDR1 SGHRS and CDR2 YFSETQ. The CDR3 extends over 16 amino acids. In DNA form, the CDR3 reads TGCGCCAGCAGCTTTCCCTTGGCGGGGGACACAGATACGCAGTATTTT. Amino acid sequence: CASSFPLAGDTDTQYF.

The chain links TRBV6-5 to TRBJ2-7; 7 bases line up with TRBD1. This CDR3 spans 13 amino acids. The germline CDR1 and CDR2 sequences are MNHEY and SVGAGI. Unmatched junction bases numbered 6, after V lost 8 bases and J lost 2 bases. In DNA form, the CDR3 reads TGTGCCAGCGGTGAACAGGGGCCCTACGAGCAGTACTTC. This translates into CASGEQGPYEQYF.

This clone occurred once. The chain links TRBV7-3 to TRBJ2-3, with 7 bases lining up with TRBD2. CDR3 length equals 16 residues. From germline, CDR1 is SGHTA and CDR2 FQGTGA. V was clipped by 5 bases and J by 1 base; unmatched bases: 9. CDR3 residues: CASSHRRAGGTDTQYF. The CDR3 DNA is TGTGCCAGCAGCCACCGGAGGGCGGGGGGCACAGATACGCAGTATTTT.

This chain joins TRBV30 and TRBJ2-1; TRBD2 aligns across 10 bases. The CDR3 is 15 residues long. Germline V lookup: CDR1 GTSNPN, CDR2 SVGIG (reference sequence). The ends lost 2 bases at V and 6 bases at J; junction bases unmatched: 7. The CDR3 is CAWSISGGAGNEQFF. The CDR3 DNA follows: TGTGCCTGGAGTATCAGCGGGGGGGCCGGCAATGAGCAGTTCTTC.